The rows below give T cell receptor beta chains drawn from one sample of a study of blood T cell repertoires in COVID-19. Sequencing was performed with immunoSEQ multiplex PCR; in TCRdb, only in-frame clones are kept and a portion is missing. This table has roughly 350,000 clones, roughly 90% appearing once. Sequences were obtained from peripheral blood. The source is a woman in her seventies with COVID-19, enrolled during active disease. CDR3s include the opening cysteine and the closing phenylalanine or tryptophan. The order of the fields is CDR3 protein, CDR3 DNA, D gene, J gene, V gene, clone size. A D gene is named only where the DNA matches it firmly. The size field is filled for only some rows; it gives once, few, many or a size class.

CDR3: CASTPRGGSYNSPLHF
DNA: TGTGCCAGCACCCCTCGGGGGGGCTCCTATAATTCACCCCTCCACTTT
D: NA
J: TRBJ1-6
V: TRBV7-2
size: few

CDR3: CASSVVVGFEAFF
DNA: TGTGCCAGCAGCGTAGTAGTCGGGTTCGAAGCTTTCTTT
D: NA
J: TRBJ1-1
V: TRBV9
size: NA

CDR3: CASSAGTGSNQPQHF
DNA: TGTGCCAGCAGCGCCGGGACAGGTAGCAATCAGCCCCAGCATTTT
D: TRBD1
J: TRBJ1-5
V: TRBV2
size: once

CDR3: CASSLGGSGGFSYNEQFF
DNA: TGTGCCAGCAGCTTAGGAGGTAGCGGGGGGTTCTCCTACAATGAGCAGTTCTTC
D: TRBD2
J: TRBJ2-1
V: TRBV7-8
size: once

CDR3: CASSMNNRVENYGYTF
DNA: TGTGCCAGCAGCATGAACAACAGGGTTGAGAACTATGGCTACACCTTC
D: NA
J: TRBJ1-2
V: TRBV11-2
size: NA

CDR3: CASSVRTGDEQYF
DNA: TGCGCCAGCAGTGTCCGGACAGGGGACGAGCAGTACTTC
D: TRBD1
J: TRBJ2-7
V: TRBV10-2
size: NA

CDR3: CASSPGNNQPQHF
DNA: TGCGCCAGCAGTCCAGGGAACAATCAGCCCCAGCATTTT
D: NA
J: TRBJ1-5
V: TRBV10-2
size: NA

CDR3: CASSPQGAGTEAFF
DNA: TGTGCCAGCTCACCCCAGGGGGCAGGAACTGAAGCTTTCTTT
D: TRBD1
J: TRBJ1-1
V: TRBV18
size: NA

CDR3: CAISGGTGGTNEQYF
DNA: TGTGCCATCAGTGGCGGGACAGGGGGAACGAACGAGCAGTACTTC
D: TRBD1
J: TRBJ2-7
V: TRBV10-3
size: once

CDR3: CASSPLRGRENSGNTIYF
DNA: TGTGCCAGCAGCCCATTGCGGGGCAGGGAGAATTCTGGAAACACCATATATTTT
D: NA
J: TRBJ1-3
V: TRBV11-3
size: NA

CDR3: CASSEASSGGASYNEQFF
DNA: TGTGCCAGCAGTGAAGCGTCTAGCGGGGGGGCATCCTACAATGAGCAGTTCTTC
D: TRBD2
J: TRBJ2-1
V: TRBV2
size: NA

CDR3: CSAGGQRHYEQYF
DNA: TGCAGCGCTGGGGGACAGAGACACTACGAGCAGTACTTC
D: TRBD1
J: TRBJ2-7
V: TRBV29-1
size: NA

CDR3: CASSLTRGGDTQYF
DNA: TGCGCCAGCAGCCTCACCCGTGGGGGCGATACGCAGTATTTT
D: NA
J: TRBJ2-3
V: TRBV4-1
size: once

CDR3: CATRAGYEQFF
DNA: TGTGCCACCAGGGCCGGGTATGAGCAGTTCTTC
D: NA
J: TRBJ2-1
V: TRBV24-1
size: NA

CDR3: CASSPGTGEEARYF
DNA: TGTGCCAGCAGCCCCGGGACAGGGGAGGAGGCCCGATATTTT
D: TRBD1
J: TRBJ1-3
V: TRBV9
size: NA

CDR3: CASSPNLGLAGPDTDTQYF
DNA: TGTGCCAGCTCACCGAACCTGGGACTAGCGGGGCCGGACACAGATACGCAGTATTTT
D: TRBD2
J: TRBJ2-3
V: TRBV18
size: NA

CDR3: CASGFRRGVQQETQYF
DNA: TGTGCTAGTGGTTTTCGGCGGGGGGTTCAACAAGAGACCCAGTACTTC
D: TRBD2
J: TRBJ2-5
V: TRBV12-5
size: NA

CDR3: CASSRQHSGNTIYF
DNA: TGTGCCAGTAGTCGACAGCACTCTGGAAACACCATATATTTT
D: NA
J: TRBJ1-3
V: TRBV19
size: NA

CDR3: CASSQATGGGGNQPQHF
DNA: TGTGCCAGCAGCCAAGCTACAGGGGGAGGGGGCAATCAGCCCCAGCATTTT
D: TRBD1
J: TRBJ1-5
V: TRBV4-2
size: NA

CDR3: CSVGTGKDHTEAFF
DNA: TGCAGCGTTGGGACAGGGAAAGATCACACTGAAGCTTTCTTT
D: TRBD1
J: TRBJ1-1
V: TRBV29-1
size: NA

CDR3: CASSLILLDEQYF
DNA: TGTGCCAGCAGCTTAATATTACTGGACGAGCAGTACTTC
D: NA
J: TRBJ2-7
V: TRBV11-2
size: NA

CDR3: CASSPRGPTNYGYTF
DNA: TGTGCCAGCAGCCCAAGGGGGCCTACCAACTATGGCTACACCTTC
D: TRBD1
J: TRBJ1-2
V: TRBV11-3
size: NA

CDR3: CASSKGTGLRPQHF
DNA: TGTGCCAGCAGCAAAGGGACAGGATTGAGGCCCCAGCATTTT
D: TRBD1
J: TRBJ1-5
V: TRBV28
size: NA

CDR3: CAWSVRLARDYEQYF
DNA: TGTGCCTGGAGTGTACGACTAGCGAGGGACTACGAGCAGTACTTC
D: TRBD2
J: TRBJ2-7
V: TRBV30
size: NA